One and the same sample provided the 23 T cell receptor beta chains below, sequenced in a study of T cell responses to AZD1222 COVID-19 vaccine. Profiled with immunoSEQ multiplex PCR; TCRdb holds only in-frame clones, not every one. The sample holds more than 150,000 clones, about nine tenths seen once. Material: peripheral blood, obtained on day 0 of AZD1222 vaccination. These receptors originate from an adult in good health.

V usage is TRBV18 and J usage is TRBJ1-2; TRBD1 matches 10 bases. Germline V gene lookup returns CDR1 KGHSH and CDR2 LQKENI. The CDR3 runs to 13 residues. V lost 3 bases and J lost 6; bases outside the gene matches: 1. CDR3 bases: TGTGCCAGCTCACCGGGACAGGGGCATGGCTACACCTTC. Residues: CASSPGQGHGYTF.

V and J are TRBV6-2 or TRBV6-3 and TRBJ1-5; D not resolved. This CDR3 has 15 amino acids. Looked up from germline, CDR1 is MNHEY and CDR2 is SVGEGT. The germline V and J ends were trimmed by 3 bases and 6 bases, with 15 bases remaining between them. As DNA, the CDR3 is TGTGCCAGCAGTTATCTAGGAGAGAGGACTCAGCCCCAGCATTTT. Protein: CASSYLGERTQPQHF.

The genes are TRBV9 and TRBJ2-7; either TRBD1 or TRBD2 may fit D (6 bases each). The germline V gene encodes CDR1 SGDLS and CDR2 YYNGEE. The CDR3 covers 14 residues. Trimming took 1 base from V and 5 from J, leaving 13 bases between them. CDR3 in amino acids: CASSVSGGLDEQYF. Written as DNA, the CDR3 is TGTGCCAGCAGCGTATCCGGGGGCTTAGACGAGCAGTACTTC.

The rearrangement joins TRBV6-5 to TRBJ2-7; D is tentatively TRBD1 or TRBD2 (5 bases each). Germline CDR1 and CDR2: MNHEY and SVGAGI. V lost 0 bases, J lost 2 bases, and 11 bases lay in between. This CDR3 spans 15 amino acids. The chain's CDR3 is CASSYSGGRPYEQYF. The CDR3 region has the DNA TGTGCCAGCAGTTACTCTGGGGGAAGGCCCTACGAGCAGTACTTC.

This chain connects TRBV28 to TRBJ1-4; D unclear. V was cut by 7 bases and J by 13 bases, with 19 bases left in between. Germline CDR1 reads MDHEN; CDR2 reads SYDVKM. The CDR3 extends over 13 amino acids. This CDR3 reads CASKYWADFRLFF. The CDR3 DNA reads TGTGCCAGCAAATACTGGGCGGATTTTCGACTGTTTTTT.

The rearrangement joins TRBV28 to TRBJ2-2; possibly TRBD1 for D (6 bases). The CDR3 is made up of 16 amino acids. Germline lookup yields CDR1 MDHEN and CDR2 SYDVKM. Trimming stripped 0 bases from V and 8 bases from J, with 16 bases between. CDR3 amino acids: CASSLWAGALGGELFF. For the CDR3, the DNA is TGTGCCAGCAGTTTATGGGCAGGGGCCCTGGGTGGGGAGCTGTTTTTT.

The CDR3 DNA reads as TGTGCCAGCAGCCCCGTCGAGGACATCAACACTGAAGCTTTCTTT. Its protein product is CASSPVEDINTEAFF. This chain links TRBV7-9 with TRBJ1-1; the D gene is possibly TRBD1 (5 bases). This CDR3 contains 15 residues. Germline-derived CDR1 and CDR2 are SEHNR and FQNEAQ (reference sequence). Trimming took 5 bases from V and 2 from J, leaving 15 bases between them.

CDR3 sequence (DNA): TGTGCCAGCAGTTTAGGAAGCTCCAGGGGTAATTCACCCCTCCACTTT. It is translated as CASSLGSSRGNSPLHF. The gene calls are TRBV28 and TRBJ1-6, with a possible D match to TRBD1 (6 bases). The germline V and J ends were trimmed by 2 bases and 6 bases, with 14 bases remaining between them. Germline V gives CDR1 MDHEN, CDR2 SYDVKM. The length of the CDR3 is 16 residues.

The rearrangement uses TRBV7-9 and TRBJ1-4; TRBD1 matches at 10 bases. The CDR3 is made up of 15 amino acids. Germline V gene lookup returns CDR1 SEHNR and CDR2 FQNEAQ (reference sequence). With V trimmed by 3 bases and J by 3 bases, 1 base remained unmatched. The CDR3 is CASSFGQGANEKLFF. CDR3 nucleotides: TGTGCCAGCAGCTTCGGACAGGGGGCTAATGAAAAACTGTTTTTT. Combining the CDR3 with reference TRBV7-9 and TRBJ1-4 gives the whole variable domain DTGVSQNPRHKITKRGQNVTFRCDPISEHNRLYWYRQTLGQGPEFLTYFQNEAQLEKSRLLSDRFSAERPKGSFSTLEIQRTEQGDSAMYLCASSFGQGANEKLFFGSGTQLSVL.

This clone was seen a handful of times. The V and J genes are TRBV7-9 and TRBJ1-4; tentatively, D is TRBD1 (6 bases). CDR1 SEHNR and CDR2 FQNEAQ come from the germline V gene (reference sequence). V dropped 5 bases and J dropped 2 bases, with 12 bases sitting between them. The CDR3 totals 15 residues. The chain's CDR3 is CASSEQGFTNEKLFF. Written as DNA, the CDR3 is TGTGCCAGCAGCGAACAGGGCTTTACTAATGAAAAACTGTTTTTT. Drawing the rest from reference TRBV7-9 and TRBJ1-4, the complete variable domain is DTGVSQNPRHKITKRGQNVTFRCDPISEHNRLYWYRQTLGQGPEFLTYFQNEAQLEKSRLLSDRFSAERPKGSFSTLEIQRTEQGDSAMYLCASSEQGFTNEKLFFGSGTQLSVL.

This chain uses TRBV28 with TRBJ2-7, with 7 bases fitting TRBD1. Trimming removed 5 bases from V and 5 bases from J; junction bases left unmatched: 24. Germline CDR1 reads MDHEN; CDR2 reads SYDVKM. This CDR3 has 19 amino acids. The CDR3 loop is CASSPIIIDVWGQGDEQYF. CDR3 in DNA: TGTGCCAGCAGTCCAATTATTATTGATGTATGGGGCCAGGGGGACGAGCAGTACTTC. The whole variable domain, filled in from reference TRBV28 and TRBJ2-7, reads DVKVTQSSRYLVKRTGEKVFLECVQDMDHENMFWYRQDPGLGLRLIYFSYDVKMKEKGDIPEGYSVSREKKERFSLILESASTNQTSMYLCASSPIIIDVWGQGDEQYFGPGTRLTVT.

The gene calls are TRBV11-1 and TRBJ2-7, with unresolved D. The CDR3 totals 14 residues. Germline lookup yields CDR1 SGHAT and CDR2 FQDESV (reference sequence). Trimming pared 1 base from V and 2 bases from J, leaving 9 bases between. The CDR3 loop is CASSLVRRTYEQYF. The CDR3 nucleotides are TGTGCCAGCAGCTTAGTAAGGCGGACCTACGAGCAGTACTTC.

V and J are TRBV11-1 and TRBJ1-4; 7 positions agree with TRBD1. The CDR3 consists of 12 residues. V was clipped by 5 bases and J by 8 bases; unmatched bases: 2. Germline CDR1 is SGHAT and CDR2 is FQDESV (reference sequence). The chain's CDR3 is CASSRDSEKLFF. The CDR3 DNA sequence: TGTGCCAGCAGCCGGGACAGCGAAAAACTGTTTTTT.

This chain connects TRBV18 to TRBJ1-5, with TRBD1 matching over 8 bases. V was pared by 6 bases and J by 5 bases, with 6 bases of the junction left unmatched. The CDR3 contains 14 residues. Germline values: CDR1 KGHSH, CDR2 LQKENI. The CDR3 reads CASSRTGSYQPQHF. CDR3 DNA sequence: TGTGCCAGCTCCCGGACAGGGAGCTATCAGCCCCAGCATTTT.

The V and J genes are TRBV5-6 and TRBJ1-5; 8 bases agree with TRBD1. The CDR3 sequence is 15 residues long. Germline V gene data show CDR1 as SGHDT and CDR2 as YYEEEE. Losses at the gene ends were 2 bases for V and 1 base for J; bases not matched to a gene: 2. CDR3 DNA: TGTGCCAGCAGCTTAAGGACAGGGAGCAATCAGCCCCAGCATTTT. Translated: CASSLRTGSNQPQHF.

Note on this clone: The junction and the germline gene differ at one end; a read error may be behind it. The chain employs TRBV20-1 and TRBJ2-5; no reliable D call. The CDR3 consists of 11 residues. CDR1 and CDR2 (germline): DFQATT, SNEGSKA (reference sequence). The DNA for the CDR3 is TGCAGTGCTACTGTCCAAAAGACCCAGTACTTC. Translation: CSATVQKTQYF.

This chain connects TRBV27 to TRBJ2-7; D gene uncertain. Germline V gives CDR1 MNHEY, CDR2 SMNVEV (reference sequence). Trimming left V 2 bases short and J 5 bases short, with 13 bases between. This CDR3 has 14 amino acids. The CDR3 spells CASSLGQARDEQYF. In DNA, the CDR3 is TGTGCCAGCAGTTTAGGGCAGGCACGCGACGAGCAGTACTTC.

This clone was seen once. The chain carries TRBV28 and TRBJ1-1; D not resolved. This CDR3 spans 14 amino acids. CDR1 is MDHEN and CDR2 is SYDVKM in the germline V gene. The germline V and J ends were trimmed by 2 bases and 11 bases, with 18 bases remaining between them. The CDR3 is CASSLLLGHPGAFF. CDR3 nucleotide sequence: TGTGCCAGCAGTTTACTTCTAGGGCACCCGGGGGCTTTCTTT.

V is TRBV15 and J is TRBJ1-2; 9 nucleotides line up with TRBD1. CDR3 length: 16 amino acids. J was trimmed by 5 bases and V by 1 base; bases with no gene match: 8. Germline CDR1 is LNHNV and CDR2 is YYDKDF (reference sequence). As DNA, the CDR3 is TGTGCCACCAGCAGAGTGGGACAGGGAGTTTGGTATGGCTACACCTTC. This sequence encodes CATSRVGQGVWYGYTF.

CDR3 bases: TGTGCCAGCAGCCCCCTAGCGGGAGCGAACACCGGGGAGCTGTTTTTT. As protein: CASSPLAGANTGELFF. This chain connects TRBV7-9 to TRBJ2-2; TRBD2 matches 10 bases. Germline CDR1 and CDR2: SEHNR and FQNEAQ (reference sequence). The length of the CDR3 is 16 residues. Losses at the gene ends were 5 bases for V and 0 bases for J; bases not matched to a gene: 3.

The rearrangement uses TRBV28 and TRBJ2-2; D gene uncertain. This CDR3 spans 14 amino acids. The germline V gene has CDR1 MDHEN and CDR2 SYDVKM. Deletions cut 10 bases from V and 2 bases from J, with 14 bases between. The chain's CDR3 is CATPGQANTGELFF. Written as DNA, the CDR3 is TGTGCCACCCCTGGCCAGGCAAACACCGGGGAGCTGTTTTTT.

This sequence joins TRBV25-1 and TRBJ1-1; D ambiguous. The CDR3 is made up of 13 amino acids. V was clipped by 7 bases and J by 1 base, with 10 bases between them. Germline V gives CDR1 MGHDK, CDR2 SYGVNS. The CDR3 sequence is CASTQTGNTEAFF. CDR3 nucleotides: TGTGCCAGCACCCAGACGGGGAACACTGAAGCTTTCTTT.

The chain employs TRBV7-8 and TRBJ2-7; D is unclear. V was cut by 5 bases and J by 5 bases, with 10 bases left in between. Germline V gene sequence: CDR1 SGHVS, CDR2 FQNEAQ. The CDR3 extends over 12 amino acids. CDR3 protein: CASSRLLDEQYF. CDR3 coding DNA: TGTGCCAGCAGCAGGTTATTGGACGAGCAGTACTTC.